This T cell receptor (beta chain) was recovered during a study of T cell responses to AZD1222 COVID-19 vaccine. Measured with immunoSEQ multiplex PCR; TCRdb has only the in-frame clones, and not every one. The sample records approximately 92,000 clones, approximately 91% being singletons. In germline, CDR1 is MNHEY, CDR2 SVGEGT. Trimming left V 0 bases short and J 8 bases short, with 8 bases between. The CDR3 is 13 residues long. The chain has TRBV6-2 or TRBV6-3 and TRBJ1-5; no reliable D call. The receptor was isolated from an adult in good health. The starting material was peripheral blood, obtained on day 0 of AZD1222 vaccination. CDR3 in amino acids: CASSYSTPKPQHF. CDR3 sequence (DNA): TGTGCCAGCAGTTACTCTACTCCTAAGCCCCAGCATTTT.